Here is one T cell receptor beta chain with its context. The antigen remains undetermined. The repertoire was sequenced with immunoSEQ multiplex PCR; TCRdb's copy has only in-frame clones and lacks some. The table shows 980,000 or so clones, with around 80% occurring only once. Division of CD4+ cells produced a CD45RA+ naive subset and a CD45RA-negative memory subset. This specimen comes from a study of shared clonotypes between healthy human individuals. Background on the study: The study drew on two women and a few men aged 18 to 49 as donors.

Study results and limitations: Between a few donors, naive CD4 clonotypes were shared at a level of about 5%.

CDR3 length: 14 amino acids. V was clipped by 8 bases and J by 4 bases, with 15 bases between them. This chain links TRBV23-1 with TRBJ1-3; D is undetermined. TRBV23-1 is noted as an ORF with a role that remains uncertain. The sequence derives from a man between 18 and 29 years old in good health. Sequenced material: memory CD4+ T cells sorted from blood. The subset here: CD45RA-negative fraction. The CDR3 region is CASPAREIGNTIYF. Here the CDR3 DNA reads TGCGCCAGCCCTGCGAGGGAAATCGGAAACACCATATATTTT.